This TCR beta chain was captured in a study of radiotherapy plus CTLA-4 blockade in lung cancer. About the research overall: Patients showed objective responses in 15% to 20% of cases and disease control in roughly 31%.

Remarks on this clone: Its antigen remains unidentified.

The CDR3 runs to 14 residues. Trimming shortened V by 2 bases and J by 4 bases, and 12 bases separated the two germline ends. The germline V gene has CDR1 GTSNPN and CDR2 SVGIG (reference sequence). Whole-study findings and limits: In blood, after radiotherapy plus ipilimumab, tumor-derived TCR clones expanded. Early clonal dynamics of blood T cells, together with interferon-beta, were reported as the best response predictor.

Ipilimumab-mediated CTLA-4 blockade plus focal radiation was given to patients having chemo-refractory metastatic non-small-cell lung cancer. Using immunoSEQ multiplex PCR, the repertoire was profiled, and TCRdb retains in-frame clones only, with some absent. The data show about 73,000 clones, roughly 87% seen once. This clonotype was obtained from a human donor with non-small cell lung cancer that progressed on radiotherapy plus ipilimumab. V and J are TRBV30 and TRBJ1-5; D remains ambiguous. Specimen: peripheral blood, collected from a patient treated with radiotherapy plus ipilimumab. CDR3 region: CAWSPGLANQPQHF. The CDR3, as DNA: TGTGCCTGGAGTCCCGGGTTAGCAAATCAGCCCCAGCATTTT. The full variable domain, its missing parts supplied by reference TRBV30 and TRBJ1-5, is SQTIHQWPATLVQPVGSPLSLECTVEGTSNPNLYWYRQAAGRGLQLLFYSVGIGQISSEVPQNLSASRPQDRQFILSSKKLLLSDSGFYLCAWSPGLANQPQHFGDGTRLSIL.